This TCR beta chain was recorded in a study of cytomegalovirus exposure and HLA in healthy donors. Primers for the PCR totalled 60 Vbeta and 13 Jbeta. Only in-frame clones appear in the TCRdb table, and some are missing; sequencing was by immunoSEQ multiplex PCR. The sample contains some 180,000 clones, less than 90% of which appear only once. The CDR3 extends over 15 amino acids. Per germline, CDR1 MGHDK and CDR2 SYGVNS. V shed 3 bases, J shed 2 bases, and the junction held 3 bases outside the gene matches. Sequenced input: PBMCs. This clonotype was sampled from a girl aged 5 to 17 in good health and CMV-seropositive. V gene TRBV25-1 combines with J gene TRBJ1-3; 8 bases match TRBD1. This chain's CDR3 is CASSELTGAGNTIYF. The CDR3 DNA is TGTGCCAGCAGTGAGTTGACAGGGGCTGGAAACACCATATATTTT.